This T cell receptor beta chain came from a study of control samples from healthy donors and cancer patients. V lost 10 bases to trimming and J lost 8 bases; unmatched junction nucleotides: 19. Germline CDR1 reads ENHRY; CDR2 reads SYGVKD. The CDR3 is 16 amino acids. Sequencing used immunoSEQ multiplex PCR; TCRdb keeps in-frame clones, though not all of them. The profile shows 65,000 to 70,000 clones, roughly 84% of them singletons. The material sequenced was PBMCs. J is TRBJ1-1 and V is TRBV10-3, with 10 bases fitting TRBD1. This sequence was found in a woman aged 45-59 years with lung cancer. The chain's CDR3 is CATCQGQGIPLREAFF. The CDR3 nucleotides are TGTGCCACGTGCCAGGGACAGGGGATACCGCTTCGGGAAGCTTTCTTT.